This T cell receptor (beta chain) was profiled in a study of T cells in tumors after PD-1 blockade. Broader study findings: Expanded exhausted CD8+ clones after therapy were mostly novel clonotypes.

Assay used: immunoSEQ multiplex PCR; TCRdb lists only in-frame clones, some missing. The sample carries 8,500 or so clones, 62% recorded once. Sample time point: second of two post-therapy site-matched biopsies two to three months apart. Before and after PD-1 blockade, biopsies were collected from the same primary tumor site. The V end lost 2 bases, the J end lost 1 base, and 8 bases lay between the germline ends. This CDR3 contains 14 residues. Germline CDR1 reads SGHTA; CDR2 reads FQGNSA. About this clone: Its specificity is not known.

The input for sequencing was tumor tissue, taken after anti-PD-1 treatment. The source is a human donor with basal cell carcinoma. The chain employs TRBV7-2 and TRBJ1-1, with unresolved D. As DNA, the CDR3 is TGTGCCAGCAGCTTAAGGCGCGGGAACACTGAAGCTTTCTTT. Translation gives CASSLRRGNTEAFF.